These T cell receptor beta chains were read from a single sample in a study of cytomegalovirus exposure and HLA in healthy donors. Libraries were prepared by immunoSEQ multiplex PCR; TCRdb keeps only in-frame clonotypes and omits some of them. The top ten clones hold 2.5% to 3% of a sample with about 140,000 clones, under 80% of them seen once. What was sequenced was PBMCs. The source is a male donor in good health and CMV-seronegative. CDR3s include the opening cysteine and the closing phenylalanine or tryptophan. D genes are given only for firm matches. The size field is filled for only some rows; it gives once, few, many or a size class.

d_call j_call v_call clone_size cdr3_aa cdr3_nt
TRBD2 TRBJ2-7 TRBV29-1 - CSVEGLAAAPYEQYF TGCAGCGTTGAAGGTCTAGCGGCCGCCCCCTACGAGCAGTACTTC
TRBD1 TRBJ2-5 TRBV4-1 - CASSPGQGQETQYF TGCGCCAGCAGCCCTGGACAGGGCCAAGAGACCCAGTACTTC
- TRBJ2-5 TRBV9 - CASSVEEWRAAETQYF TGTGCCAGCAGCGTAGAAGAGTGGCGGGCGGCAGAGACCCAGTACTTC
TRBD1 TRBJ1-4 TRBV27 - CASSYSGTGSGEKLFF TGTGCCAGCAGCTATTCCGGGACAGGGTCAGGTGAAAAACTGTTTTTT
- TRBJ1-5 TRBV19 once CASMIRVDSNQPQHF TGTGCCAGTATGATCAGGGTTGATAGCAATCAGCCCCAGCATTTT
- TRBJ2-1 TRBV6-5 - CASSYLWGRNEQFF TGTGCCAGCAGTTACCTGTGGGGCCGGAATGAGCAGTTCTTC
TRBD2 TRBJ2-7 TRBV5-1 few CASSGLAGGAYEQYF TGCGCCAGCAGCGGATTAGCGGGGGGCGCCTACGAGCAGTACTTC
TRBD1 TRBJ1-1 TRBV27 - CASSVGTGGFCEAFF TGTGCCAGCAGCGTAGGGACAGGGGGTTTCTGTGAAGCTTTCTTT
TRBD1 TRBJ1-2 TRBV5-1 - CASSLNQGANGYTF TGCGCCAGCAGCTTAAACCAGGGGGCAAATGGCTACACCTTC
TRBD1 TRBJ1-1 TRBV7-9 - CASSPATGGLPEAFF TGTGCCAGCAGCCCCGCCACAGGGGGTCTCCCTGAAGCTTTCTTT
TRBD2 TRBJ2-1 TRBV10-1 - CASRVRLAGSPHDNEQFF TGCGCCAGCAGGGTTAGACTAGCGGGGAGCCCCCACGACAATGAGCAGTTCTTC
- TRBJ2-1 TRBV9 few CASSQHYDYNEQFF TGTGCCAGCAGCCAGCACTACGACTACAATGAGCAGTTCTTC
- TRBJ1-1 TRBV5-4 - CASSTANTEAFF TGTGCCAGCAGTACAGCGAACACTGAAGCTTTCTTT
TRBD1 TRBJ2-2 TRBV2 once CASSGDSQGTGELFF TGTGCCAGCAGTGGGGACAGCCAAGGCACCGGGGAGCTGTTTTTT
TRBD1 TRBJ2-7 TRBV18 - CASSPPMGQTPYEQYF TGTGCCAGCTCACCACCGATGGGACAGACACCTTACGAGCAGTACTTC
- TRBJ2-7 TRBV5-8 - CASSFSGRSYEQYF TGTGCCAGCAGCTTCTCGGGGAGGTCCTACGAGCAGTACTTC
- TRBJ1-5 TRBV4-1 many CASSRLPRGGKDQPQHF TGCGCCAGCAGCCGGCTACCGCGGGGGGGCAAAGATCAGCCCCAGCATTTT
- TRBJ1-1 TRBV9 - CASSEGGGQGAFF TGTGCCAGCAGCGAGGGGGGGGGCCAGGGCGCTTTCTTT
- TRBJ1-1 TRBV18 - CASSPPSRTDEAFF TGTGCCAGCTCACCACCTTCCCGGACAGATGAAGCTTTCTTT
TRBD2 TRBJ2-2 TRBV4-1 few CASSQVVGAGGPTGELFF TGCGCCAGCAGCCAAGTAGTCGGAGCGGGAGGGCCCACCGGGGAGCTGTTTTTT
TRBD1 TRBJ1-2 TRBV15 - CATSRDPLHRGRSYGYTF TGTGCCACCAGCAGAGACCCCCTACACAGGGGGCGAAGCTATGGCTACACCTTC
TRBD2 TRBJ2-1 TRBV27 - CASSLRSGSGYNEQFF TGTGCCAGCAGTTTAAGAAGCGGGAGCGGGTACAATGAGCAGTTCTTC
- TRBJ1-6 TRBV4-1 - CASSPRAGSPLHF TGCGCCAGCAGCCCACGGGCGGGTTCACCCCTCCACTTT